This is a list of T cell receptor beta chains from one sample in a study of cytomegalovirus exposure and HLA in healthy donors. Sequenced by immunoSEQ multiplex PCR; TCRdb stores in-frame clones only, minus some. The sample carries about 150,000 clones, about 88% recorded once. The sample taken for sequencing was PBMCs. These TCRs come from a woman younger than 35 in good health and CMV-seropositive. Both conserved end residues are part of each CDR3. A D gene is named only where the DNA matches it firmly. Not all rows give a size; the values are once, few, many and, for expanded clones, a class.

v_call	clone_size	j_call	d_call	cdr3_aa	cdr3_nt
TRBV6-5	-	TRBJ1-2	-	CASRLTQGDGYTF	TGTGCCAGCAGATTAACACAGGGTGATGGCTACACCTTC
TRBV4-2	-	TRBJ2-1	-	CASSQDQGPGSYNEQFF	TGTGCCAGCAGCCAAGATCAGGGGCCAGGCTCCTACAATGAGCAGTTCTTC
TRBV28	many	TRBJ1-4	-	CASSLSGEKLFF	TGTGCCAGCAGTTTATCAGGGGAAAAACTGTTTTTT
TRBV15	-	TRBJ1-1	-	CATSRVAGVRTEAFF	TGTGCCACCAGCAGAGTGGCAGGGGTGCGAACTGAAGCTTTCTTT
TRBV9	-	TRBJ1-1	TRBD1	CASSALRTGGSTEAFF	TGTGCCAGCAGCGCTCTTCGGACAGGGGGCTCCACTGAAGCTTTCTTT
TRBV9	-	TRBJ2-5	TRBD2	CASSESGAETQYF	TGTGCCAGCAGCGAGAGCGGGGCCGAGACCCAGTACTTC
TRBV11-2	-	TRBJ2-3	-	CASSDGLGTQYF	TGTGCCAGCAGCGACGGACTTGGTACGCAGTATTTT
TRBV10-1	-	TRBJ2-7	TRBD1	CASSEFRTGHSEQYF	TGCGCCAGCAGTGAGTTCCGGACAGGGCACTCCGAGCAGTACTTC
TRBV11-2	-	TRBJ1-1	TRBD1	CASRPIKGGRNTEAFF	TGTGCCAGCAGACCGATTAAAGGGGGCAGGAACACTGAAGCTTTCTTT
TRBV7-2	-	TRBJ2-5	-	CASSWGPETQYF	TGTGCCAGCAGCTGGGGGCCGGAGACCCAGTACTTC
TRBV4-3	-	TRBJ2-2	TRBD2	CASSQDLARGAFANTGELFF	TGCGCCAGCAGTCAAGATCTCGCGCGGGGGGCGTTCGCGAACACCGGGGAGCTGTTTTTT
TRBV5-6	-	TRBJ1-4	TRBD1	CASSRRDRGGEKLFF	TGTGCCAGCAGCCGACGTGACAGGGGCGGTGAAAAACTGTTTTTT
TRBV10-3	-	TRBJ2-2	TRBD1	CAISTRTGKNTGELFF	TGTGCCATCAGCACCAGGACAGGGAAAAACACCGGGGAGCTGTTTTTT
TRBV19	-	TRBJ2-2	-	CASSPRGRTGELFF	TGTGCCAGTAGTCCCAGGGGCAGGACCGGGGAGCTGTTTTTT
TRBV6-1	-	TRBJ2-2	TRBD2	CASSDPEGLAGNTGELFF	TGTGCCAGCAGTGATCCTGAAGGACTAGCGGGGAACACCGGGGAGCTGTTTTTT
TRBV10-3	-	TRBJ2-7	TRBD1	CAISGGRGRGSYEQYF	TGTGCCATCAGTGGTGGCAGGGGGCGAGGGTCCTACGAGCAGTACTTC
TRBV9	-	TRBJ2-2	TRBD1	CASSGQGITGELFF	TGTGCCAGCAGCGGACAGGGGATCACCGGGGAGCTGTTTTTT
TRBV4-3	once	TRBJ1-5	TRBD1	CASSQDGGQGRSNQPQHF	TGCGCCAGCAGCCAAGATGGCGGACAGGGCAGGAGCAATCAGCCCCAGCATTTT
TRBV2	-	TRBJ1-1	-	CASSNGQLNTEAFF	TGTGCCAGCAGTAACGGACAGCTGAACACTGAAGCTTTCTTT
TRBV15	-	TRBJ1-2	TRBD1	CATSGGTGGSGYTF	TGTGCCACCAGCGGGGGGACAGGGGGCTCTGGCTACACCTTC
TRBV7-8	-	TRBJ1-2	TRBD1	CASSLDSDRGSYGYTF	TGTGCCAGCAGCTTAGACTCGGACAGGGGTAGCTATGGCTACACCTTC
TRBV6-5	-	TRBJ2-7	-	CASSGGGYEQYF	TGTGCCAGCAGCGGAGGAGGCTACGAGCAGTACTTC
TRBV7-9	-	TRBJ2-6	TRBD1	CASSSWTGSKANVLTF	TGTGCCAGCAGCTCTTGGACAGGGAGTAAGGCCAACGTCCTGACTTTC
TRBV6-1	-	TRBJ1-2	-	CASRRDNSNYGYTF	TGTGCCAGCAGACGGGACAATTCTAACTATGGCTACACCTTC
TRBV30	-	TRBJ2-3	TRBD2	CAWSLRGGIDTQYF	TGTGCCTGGAGTTTACGGGGGGGCATAGATACGCAGTATTTT
TRBV27	-	TRBJ1-1	-	CASSLSGQGTEAFF	TGTGCCAGCAGTTTATCAGGCCAGGGCACTGAAGCTTTCTTT